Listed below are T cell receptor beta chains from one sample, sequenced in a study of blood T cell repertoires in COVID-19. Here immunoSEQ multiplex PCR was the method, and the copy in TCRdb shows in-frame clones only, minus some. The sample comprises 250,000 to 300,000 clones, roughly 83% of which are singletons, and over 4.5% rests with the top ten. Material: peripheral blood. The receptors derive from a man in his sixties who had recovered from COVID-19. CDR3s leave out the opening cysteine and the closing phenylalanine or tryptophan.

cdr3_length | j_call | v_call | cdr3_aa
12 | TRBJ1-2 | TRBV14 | ASSQVSRRYGYT
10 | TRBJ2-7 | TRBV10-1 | ASNQGSYEQY
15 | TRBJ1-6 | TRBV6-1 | ASSEAPGSSFNSPLH
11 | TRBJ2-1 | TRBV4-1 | ASSQSLNNEQF
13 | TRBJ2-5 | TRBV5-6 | ASSLISGGQETQY
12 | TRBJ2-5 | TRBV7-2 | ASSLTGPQETQY
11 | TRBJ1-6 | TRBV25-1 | ASRGAPNSPLH
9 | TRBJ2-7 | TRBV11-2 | ASSSVYEQY
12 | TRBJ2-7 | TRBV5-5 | ASSRAEGLYEQY
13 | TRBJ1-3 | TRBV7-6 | ASSLVGPEGNTIY
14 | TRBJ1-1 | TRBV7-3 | ASSPTPTTGGTEAF
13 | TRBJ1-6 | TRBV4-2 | ASSQSDRLDSPLH
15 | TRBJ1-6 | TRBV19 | ASRGGPGTERNSPLH
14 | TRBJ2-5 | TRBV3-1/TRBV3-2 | ASTPLAGGGRETQY
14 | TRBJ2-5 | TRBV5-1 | ASSLFPVDDQETQY
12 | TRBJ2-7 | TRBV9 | ASSPAGTSYEQY
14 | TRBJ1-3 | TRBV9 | ASSVGFKNAGNTIY
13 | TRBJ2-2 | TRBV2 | ASRGGTGLTGELF
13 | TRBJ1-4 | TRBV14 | ASSKSGGAGEKLF
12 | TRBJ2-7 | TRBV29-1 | SVSGTQSSYEQY
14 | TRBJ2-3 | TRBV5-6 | ASSLELAGVWDTQY
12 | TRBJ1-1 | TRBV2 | ASSEEQGNTEAF
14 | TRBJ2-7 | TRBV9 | ASSVGAGTGDYEQY
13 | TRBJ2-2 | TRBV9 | ASSVPAGGTGELF
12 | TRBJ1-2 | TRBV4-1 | ASSQGTGNYGYT
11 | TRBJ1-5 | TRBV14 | ASSQGAGQPQH